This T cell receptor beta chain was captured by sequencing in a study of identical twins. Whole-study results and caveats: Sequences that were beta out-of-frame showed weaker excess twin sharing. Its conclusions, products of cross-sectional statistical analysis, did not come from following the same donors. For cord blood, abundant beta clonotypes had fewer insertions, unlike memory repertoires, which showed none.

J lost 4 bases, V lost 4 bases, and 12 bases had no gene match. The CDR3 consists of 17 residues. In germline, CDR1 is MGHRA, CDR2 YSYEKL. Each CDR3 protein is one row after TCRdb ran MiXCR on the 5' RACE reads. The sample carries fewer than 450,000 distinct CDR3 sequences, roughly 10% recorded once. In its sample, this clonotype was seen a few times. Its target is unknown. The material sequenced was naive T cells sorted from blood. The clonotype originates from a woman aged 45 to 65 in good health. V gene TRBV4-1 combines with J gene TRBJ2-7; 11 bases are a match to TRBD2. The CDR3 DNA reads TGCGCCAGCAGCCTATCCGGTACTAGCGGGAGCTTGTACGAGCAGTACGTC. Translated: CASSLSGTSGSLYEQYV.